Shown below are 22 T cell receptor beta chains from a single sample sequenced in a study of blood T cell repertoires in COVID-19 (dated by TCRdb to about 2020). Libraries were built with the immunoSEQ multiplex PCR assay. What TCRdb holds here is the immuneACCESS table cut down to in-frame rearrangements. Part of the clones is not present; checked against another copy, under half of the missing clones reflect an unresolved V gene, and the others are unexplained. This sample gives around 460,000 clones in total; over 85% of them show up just once. Jointly, the top ten make up roughly 0.78% of the sample. Sample: peripheral blood. These receptors originate from a man between 18 and 35 years old with COVID-19, enrolled during active disease.

The chain combines TRBV27 with TRBJ1-6; D gene unclear. CDR1 and CDR2 (germline): MNHEY, SMNVEV (reference sequence). V was trimmed by 5 bases and J by 4 bases, leaving 9 bases between them. This CDR3 comprises 14 residues. CDR3 in amino acids: CASSLRGYNSPLHF. CDR3 DNA: TGTGCCAGCAGTCTCCGGGGTTATAATTCACCCCTCCACTTT.

In DNA form, the CDR3 reads TGTGCCAGCAGTTTAGGAGGTCTGGGGACCCAGTACTTC. Protein sequence: CASSLGGLGTQYF. The V gene is TRBV12-3 or TRBV12-4, the J gene TRBJ2-5; D gene ambiguous. This CDR3 spans 13 amino acids. The V gene lost 1 base and the J gene lost 7 bases, with 10 bases spanning the gap.

This rearrangement joins TRBV4-1 to TRBJ2-2; 10 nucleotides line up with TRBD1. The CDR3 totals 16 residues. CDR1 is MGHRA and CDR2 is YSYEKL in the germline V gene. The J segment lost 7 bases and the V segment lost 2 bases, leaving 7 bases of the junction unmatched. This CDR3 reads CASSQTPGQGFGELFF. DNA of the CDR3: TGCGCCAGCAGCCAAACACCGGGACAGGGGTTCGGGGAGCTGTTTTTT.

V gene TRBV5-4 combines with J gene TRBJ2-5; D is possibly TRBD1 (6 bases). Trimming stripped 2 bases from V and 3 bases from J, with 8 bases between. This CDR3 spans 13 amino acids. CDR1 is SGHNT and CDR2 is YYREEE in the germline V gene (reference sequence). CDR3 residues: CASSLDRKETQYF. The CDR3 nucleotides are TGTGCCAGCAGCTTAGACAGGAAAGAGACCCAGTACTTC.

The genes are TRBV5-1 and TRBJ2-2, with 8 bases that match TRBD1. Germline V lookup: CDR1 SGHRS, CDR2 YFSETQ. The CDR3 loop spans 15 amino acids. V lost 4 bases and J lost 1; bases outside the gene matches: 3. The CDR3 is CASSQDRVNTGELFF. CDR3 nucleotide sequence: TGCGCCAGCAGCCAGGACAGGGTGAACACCGGGGAGCTGTTTTTT. The full variable domain, its missing parts supplied by reference TRBV5-1 and TRBJ2-2, is KAGVTQTPRYLIKTRGQQVTLSCSPISGHRSVSWYQQTPGQGLQFLFEYFSETQRNKGNFPGRFSGRQFSNSRSEMNVSTLELGDSALYLCASSQDRVNTGELFFGEGSRLTVL.

V usage is TRBV9 and J usage is TRBJ1-1; a weak D match, TRBD1 (6 bases). This CDR3 is 15 amino acids long. The ends were cut back, 3 bases at V and 11 bases at J, with 23 bases in the middle. From germline, CDR1 is SGDLS and CDR2 YYNGEE. CDR3 loop: CASSAAETGSYEAFF. The CDR3 DNA reads TGTGCCAGCAGCGCAGCGGAGACAGGCTCGTATGAGGCTTTCTTT.

This chain joins TRBV5-8 and TRBJ2-5; TRBD1 matches 7 bases. This CDR3 is 18 amino acids long. Trimming took 2 bases from V and 4 from J; bases not matched to a gene: 17. Germline loops: CDR1 SGHTS, CDR2 YDEGEE. The CDR3 reads CASSLGDSTGPRVETQYF. CDR3 bases: TGTGCCAGCAGCTTAGGGGATTCGACAGGGCCCAGGGTAGAGACCCAGTACTTC.

The chain recombines TRBV4-1 with TRBJ2-3, with unresolved D. V shed 1 base and J shed 5 bases, with 19 bases lying between them. Germline values: CDR1 MGHRA, CDR2 YSYEKL. The CDR3 runs to 17 residues. CDR3 coding DNA: TGCGCCAGCAGCCAAGGCCTTGGCAGTTTACCACAAGATACGCAGTATTTT. It codes for CASSQGLGSLPQDTQYF.

V is TRBV27 and J is TRBJ2-3; 7 positions agree with TRBD1. With 5 bases clipped from V and 9 bases from J, the junction kept 17 bases outside the gene matches. CDR1 is MNHEY and CDR2 is SMNVEV in the germline V gene (reference sequence). This CDR3 contains 16 residues. CDR3: CASSPYDRDSTETQYF. CDR3 in DNA: TGTGCCAGCAGTCCTTATGACCGGGACAGCACCGAGACGCAGTATTTT.

The chain links TRBV4-1 to TRBJ2-3; D might be TRBD1 (5 bases). Trimming left V 0 bases short and J 3 bases short, with 10 bases between. This CDR3 region has 15 residues. In germline, CDR1 is MGHRA, CDR2 YSYEKL. The CDR3 region is CASSQELRETDTQYF. CDR3 coding DNA: TGCGCCAGCAGCCAAGAGCTCAGGGAAACAGATACGCAGTATTTT.

Only a few counts were recorded for this clone. The chain has TRBV15 and TRBJ1-1; D not resolved. Germline values: CDR1 LNHNV, CDR2 YYDKDF (reference sequence). Trimming pared 0 bases from V and 11 bases from J, leaving 16 bases between. The CDR3 covers 14 residues. The CDR3 DNA reads as TGTGCCACCAGCAGAGATCGGGCGGCGGGCGCGGCTTTCTTT. This sequence encodes CATSRDRAAGAAFF.

CDR3 loop: CASSPTGGSHEQYF. The CDR3 DNA reads TGTGCCAGCAGCCCCACTGGCGGGAGCCACGAGCAGTACTTC. The genes are TRBV11-3 and TRBJ2-7, with 7 bases fitting TRBD2. This CDR3 comprises 14 residues. With V trimmed by 5 bases and J by 5 bases, 9 bases remained unmatched. From germline, CDR1 is SGHNT and CDR2 YENEEA.

The V and J genes are TRBV6-6 and TRBJ1-2; 10 bases map to TRBD1. Trimming took 6 bases from V and 7 from J; bases not matched to a gene: 5. This CDR3 is built from 13 residues. CDR1 is MNHNY, CDR2 SVGAGI, per germline (reference sequence). The CDR3 DNA reads as TGTGCCAGCAGCCCGGGGACAGGGGTTGGCTACACCTTC. Translating gives CASSPGTGVGYTF.

J is TRBJ1-2 and V is TRBV28, with a weak D call TRBD1 (5 bases). The CDR3 runs 11 residues. The V end was cut by 7 bases, the J end by 4 bases, with 7 bases between. The germline gives CDR1 MDHEN, CDR2 SYDVKM. CDR3 in DNA: TGTGCCAGCAACACAGGCTATGGCTACACCTTC. Its protein product is CASNTGYGYTF.

This sequence joins TRBV2 and TRBJ2-1, with D possibly being TRBD2 (6 bases). There are 15 residues in the CDR3. Germline assignment: CDR1 SNHLY and CDR2 FYNNEI. V was shortened by 3 bases and J by 4 bases, with 13 bases between the two germline ends. In DNA form, the CDR3 reads TGTGCCAGCAGTGACGACGGGAGTGCGTACAATGAGCAGTTCTTC. Translation gives CASSDDGSAYNEQFF. The full variable domain, its missing parts supplied by reference TRBV2 and TRBJ2-1, is EPEVTQTPSHQVTQMGQEVILRCVPISNHLYFYWYRQILGQKVEFLVSFYNNEISEKSEIFDDQFSVERPDGSNFTLKIRSTKLEDSAMYFCASSDDGSAYNEQFFGPGTRLTVL.

This clone was recorded only once. The chain recombines TRBV12-3 or TRBV12-4 with TRBJ2-1; D gene uncertain. The V and J ends lost 3 bases and 7 bases respectively, with 4 bases between them. This CDR3 has 11 amino acids. CDR3 coding DNA: TGTGCCAGCAGTTTCCGGAATGAGCAGTTCTTC. Translated, it gives CASSFRNEQFF.

This clone was seen ten or more times. The chain couples TRBV10-2 to TRBJ1-6; TRBD1 matches 8 bases. With 2 bases clipped from V and 7 bases from J, the junction kept 4 bases outside the gene matches. Germline V gene lookup returns CDR1 WSHSY and CDR2 SAAADI. This CDR3 region has 15 residues. CDR3 in amino acids: CASSETGGKNSPLHF. CDR3 sequence (DNA): TGCGCCAGCAGTGAGACAGGGGGGAAGAATTCACCCCTCCACTTT.

CDR3 region: CASSGLSSEAGELFF. In DNA, the CDR3 is TGCGCCAGCAGCGGACTATCTAGTGAGGCCGGGGAGCTGTTTTTT. The chain joins TRBV5-1 to TRBJ2-2; D perhaps matches TRBD2 (6 bases). The CDR3 sequence is 15 residues long. Germline-derived CDR1 and CDR2 are SGHRS and YFSETQ. V was cut by 4 bases and J by 6 bases, with 16 bases left in between.

This rearrangement joins TRBV19 to TRBJ1-5; perhaps TRBD1 as D (5 bases). Trimming cost V 4 bases and J 4 bases, with 14 bases left between them. Germline CDR1 reads LNHDA; CDR2 reads SQIVND (reference sequence). The CDR3 length is 15 residues. CDR3 bases: TGTGCCAGTAGTACGGGACGGGGGGGAAATCAGCCCCAGCATTTT. Protein product: CASSTGRGGNQPQHF.

The genes are TRBV13 and TRBJ2-2; D is possibly TRBD2 (5 bases). This CDR3 spans 15 amino acids. The germline V gene has CDR1 PRHDT and CDR2 FYEKMQ (reference sequence). V lost 6 bases and J lost 0, with 11 bases in between. CDR3 sequence reads: CASRPTGTNTGELFF. Here the CDR3 DNA reads TGTGCCAGCAGACCCACGGGGACGAACACCGGGGAGCTGTTTTTT.

The chain joins TRBV2 to TRBJ1-3, with D possibly matching TRBD1 (6 bases). Trimming left V 7 bases short and J 3 bases short, with 19 bases between. CDR3 length: 16 residues. Per germline, CDR1 SNHLY and CDR2 FYNNEI. The CDR3 DNA is TGTGCCAGCACAATAATACAGGGAGTCGGTGGAAACACCATATATTTT. This gives the protein CASTIIQGVGGNTIYF.

This sequence joins TRBV10-1 and TRBJ1-6; TRBD1 matches 9 bases. The CDR3 consists of 15 residues. The germline gives CDR1 WNHNN, CDR2 SYGVQD (reference sequence). The V and J ends lost 4 bases and 5 bases, in that order; junction bases with no gene match: 3. This CDR3 is CASSAGDRDNSPLHF. DNA of the CDR3: TGCGCCAGCAGTGCTGGGGACAGGGATAATTCACCCCTCCACTTT.